This TCR beta chain stems from a study of neurological immune-mediated disorders. Sample time point: technical triplicate 2. One entry per CDR3 protein, called by TCRdb with MiXCR from the 5' RACE reads. The sample lists around 56,000 distinct CDR3 sequences, around 24% occurring once. Germline V gene data show CDR1 as DFQATT and CDR2 as SNEGSKA (reference sequence). V was clipped by 1 base and J by 14 bases; unmatched bases: 4. The CDR3 is 12 residues long. The material sequenced was PBMCs. This TCR derives from a man between 60 and 75 years old with HTLV-1-associated myelopathy (HAM/TSP). The V call is TRBV20-1, the J call TRBJ2-2, with 10 bases that match TRBD2. The CDR3 region is CSARGGTSELFF. CDR3 DNA: TGCAGTGCTAGAGGGGGGACTAGCGAACTGTTTTTT.